This passage covers 19 T cell receptor beta chains from one sample sequenced in a study of spatial heterogeneity in lung cancer. A single record per CDR3 protein comes from TCRdb applying MiXCR to the 5' RACE reads. The table has about 27,000 distinct CDR3 sequences, about 7% seen once. Time point denoted: sample taken at primary tumor resection. The sequenced material consisted of unsorted whole RNA from tumor, nontumor lung or frozen PBMC. Material: PBMCs, obtained at surgery. All receptors come from a male donor with early-stage non-small cell lung cancer.

This clonotype was seen only a few times. The rearrangement joins TRBV9 to TRBJ2-3; a weak D match, TRBD1 (6 bases). Germline-derived CDR1 and CDR2 are SGDLS and YYNGEE. Trimming stripped 5 bases from V and 4 bases from J, with 14 bases between. The CDR3 runs to 14 residues. CDR3 protein: CASSDTRGADTQYF. CDR3 in DNA: TGTGCCAGCAGTGATACCAGGGGAGCAGATACGCAGTATTTT.

This clonotype was recorded at least ten times. At one end the junction does not follow the germline gene, possibly because of a read error. The chain uses TRBV20-1 and TRBJ1-1; no definite D call. CDR1 DFQATT and CDR2 SNEGSKA come from the germline V gene (reference sequence). This CDR3 is 12 amino acids long. The chain's CDR3 is CSARDQYTEAFF. As DNA, the CDR3 is TGCAGTGCCAGAGATCAGTACACTGAAGCTTTCTTT.

This clonotype was seen more than once but under ten times. This chain uses TRBV4-1 with TRBJ1-1; D perhaps matches TRBD1 (5 bases). Trimming stripped 1 base from V and 11 bases from J, with 17 bases between. CDR3 length: 14 residues. Germline values: CDR1 MGHRA, CDR2 YSYEKL. In DNA, the CDR3 is TGCGCCAGCAGCCAAGCCGCAGGGACTTGGGCTGCTTTCTTT. Its translation is CASSQAAGTWAAFF.

This clonotype was observed at least ten times. Written as DNA, the CDR3 is TGCGCCAGCAGTCCCGGGACAGGACATTATTTAGCCAAAAACATTCAGTACTTC. Amino acid sequence: CASSPGTGHYLAKNIQYF. The chain combines TRBV5-1 with TRBJ2-4, with 8 bases that match TRBD1. J gave up 0 bases and V 5 bases, and 13 bases lay outside the gene matches. The CDR3 runs 18 residues. Germline CDR1 reads SGHRS; CDR2 reads YFSETQ.

This clonotype was picked up a small number of times. V gene TRBV5-5 combines with J gene TRBJ1-5; D uncertain. Germline V gives CDR1 SGHKS, CDR2 YYEKEE (reference sequence). The CDR3 is 16 amino acids. Trimming left V 0 bases short and J 0 bases short, with 10 bases between. This CDR3 reads CASSLGNGYSNQPQHF. The CDR3 DNA reads as TGTGCCAGCAGCTTGGGAAATGGTTATAGCAATCAGCCCCAGCATTTT.

This clonotype occurred many times. This chain connects TRBV28 to TRBJ2-2; the D gene is possibly TRBD2 (6 bases). CDR3 length: 15 residues. The V gene lost 7 bases and the J gene lost 6 bases, with 18 bases spanning the gap. Germline CDR1 reads MDHEN; CDR2 reads SYDVKM. This CDR3 reads CASTRPGSVAGELFF. The CDR3 DNA is TGTGCCAGCACCCGCCCCGGGAGCGTGGCCGGGGAGCTGTTTTTT.

Many counts were recorded for this clonotype. The chain has TRBV9 and TRBJ2-1, with D maybe TRBD2 (6 bases). Trimming stripped 0 bases from V and 4 bases from J, with 14 bases between. CDR1 and CDR2 from the germline V gene are SGDLS and YYNGEE. The CDR3 has 16 residues. The CDR3 DNA reads TGTGCCAGCAGCGTAGCTAGAATTAGCGGATACAATGAGCAGTTCTTC. Encoded protein: CASSVARISGYNEQFF.

The CDR3: CASSLLLAGTSGANVLTF. The CDR3 DNA reads as TGTGCCAGCAGCCTACTTCTAGCGGGGACCTCTGGGGCCAACGTCCTGACTTTC. The rearrangement links TRBV14 to TRBJ2-6; 9 positions agree with TRBD2. The length of the CDR3 is 18 residues. V gave up 4 bases and J gave up 0 bases; unmatched junction bases: 7. The germline gives CDR1 SGHDN, CDR2 FVKESK.

This clonotype was seen repeatedly, ten times or more. This chain connects TRBV2 to TRBJ2-6; 10 bases agree with TRBD1. CDR1 is SNHLY and CDR2 is FYNNEI in the germline V gene. The length of the CDR3 is 17 residues. V shed 5 bases and J 3 bases; nucleotides not matched to a gene: 7. Written as DNA, the CDR3 is TGTGCCAGCAGTCGGACAGGGGGAGCAATTGGGGCCAACGTCCTGACTTTC. Protein: CASSRTGGAIGANVLTF.

This chain uses TRBV7-2 with TRBJ2-7, with 7 bases that match TRBD1. V dropped 2 bases and J dropped 5; count of bases not matched to a gene: 6. The CDR3 totals 14 residues. Germline loops: CDR1 SGHTA, CDR2 FQGNSA. The CDR3 sequence is CASSLTGVVHEQYF. The DNA of the CDR3 is TGTGCCAGCAGCTTAACAGGGGTGGTACACGAGCAGTACTTC.

This clonotype has at least ten counts. The gene calls are TRBV5-6 and TRBJ2-1, with D possibly TRBD2 on 6 matching bases. Germline lookup yields CDR1 SGHDT and CDR2 YYEEEE. The V and J ends lost 4 bases and 2 bases respectively, with 16 bases between them. The CDR3 has 16 amino acids. The CDR3 DNA is TGTGCCAGCAGCGAGGACTACGACAAACCCTACAATGAGCAGTTCTTC. This sequence encodes CASSEDYDKPYNEQFF. Looking up the rest from reference TRBV5-6 and TRBJ2-1 gives the full variable domain: DAGVTQSPTHLIKTRGQQVTLRCSPKSGHDTVSWYQQALGQGPQFIFQYYEEEERQRGNFPDRFSGHQFPNYSSELNVNALLLGDSALYLCASSEDYDKPYNEQFFGPGTRLTVL.

This clonotype occurred many times. The chain joins TRBV12-3 or TRBV12-4 to TRBJ1-5; possible D gene TRBD1, 6 bases. V gave up 7 bases and J gave up 4 bases, with 11 bases separating them. The CDR3 contains 13 residues. The CDR3 here is CASTPRGNQPQHF. In nucleotides, the CDR3 is TGTGCCAGCACCCCAAGGGGGAATCAGCCCCAGCATTTT.

The V and J genes are TRBV2 and TRBJ2-1; tentatively, D is TRBD2 (5 bases). The V gene's germline CDR1 is SNHLY and CDR2 FYNNEI. CDR3 length: 15 amino acids. The ends were cut back, 1 base at V and 7 bases at J, with 14 bases in the middle. The CDR3 sequence is CASSEGGDHLNEQFF. CDR3 nucleotide sequence: TGTGCCAGCAGTGAAGGGGGAGACCATTTGAATGAGCAGTTCTTC.

The sample holds a few counts of this clonotype. This rearrangement joins TRBV14 to TRBJ2-2; no definite D call. The CDR3 is 14 residues long. V was clipped by 2 bases and J by 4 bases, with 8 bases between them. Per the germline V gene, CDR1 is SGHDN and CDR2 is FVKESK. CDR3 in DNA: TGTGCCAGCAGCCAACGGCCTTCCACCGGGGAGCTGTTTTTT. Translation: CASSQRPSTGELFF.

This clonotype appeared a few times. The V gene is TRBV29-1, the J gene TRBJ2-7; D possibly corresponds to TRBD1 (6 bases). Trimming removed 7 bases from V and 1 base from J, with 11 bases in between. Germline assignment: CDR1 SQVTM and CDR2 ANQGSEA. The CDR3 has 12 amino acids. CDR3 DNA sequence: TGCAGCGGAAGGGGGACATCCTACGAGCAGTACTTC. Its translation: CSGRGTSYEQYF.

V and J are TRBV11-2 and TRBJ2-1; D is ambiguous. Germline CDR1 is SGHAT and CDR2 is FQNNGV. V shed 3 bases and J shed 3 bases, with 9 bases lying between them. This CDR3 has 14 residues. CDR3 DNA sequence: TGTGCCAGCAGCTTGTTAGCTAGCTACAATGAGCAGTTCTTC. Amino acid sequence: CASSLLASYNEQFF.

This clonotype occurred many times. CDR3 in amino acids: CASSYRPGNEQYV. The CDR3 nucleotides are TGTGCCAGCAGTTATCGGCCAGGGAACGAGCAGTACGTC. The gene calls are TRBV6-2 or TRBV6-3 and TRBJ2-7, with D tentatively TRBD1 (5 bases). Per germline, CDR1 MNHEY and CDR2 SVGEGT. The CDR3 extends over 13 amino acids. V lost 3 bases to trimming and J lost 5 bases, with 11 bases between them.

This clonotype was seen many times. The chain recombines TRBV19 with TRBJ2-7, with 8 positions matching TRBD1. Germline V gene lookup returns CDR1 LNHDA and CDR2 SQIVND (reference sequence). V shed 4 bases, J shed 4 bases, and the junction held 18 bases outside the gene matches. The CDR3 extends over 18 amino acids. The CDR3 loop reads CASSRSTGVPGLPYEQYF. In nucleotides, the CDR3 is TGTGCCAGTAGTAGGTCGACAGGGGTTCCGGGACTCCCGTACGAGCAGTACTTC.

J is TRBJ2-7 and V is TRBV5-1; the D gene is possibly TRBD2 (7 bases). Per germline, CDR1 SGHRS and CDR2 YFSETQ. CDR3 size: 13 residues. V dropped 4 bases and J dropped 5 bases, with 13 bases sitting between them. For the CDR3, the DNA is TGCGCCAGCAGCAGGGGGGGCCCCAACGAGCAGTACTTC. It translates to CASSRGGPNEQYF.